The sequence of this T cell receptor beta chain was determined in a study of shared clonotypes between healthy human individuals (dated by TCRdb to the early 2020s). The study in broad terms: A couple of women and three men aged 18 to 49 years were included in the cohort. To increase sequencing depth and limit assay-specific biases, TCR repertoire library preparation and sequencing were carried out by different laboratories using diverse techniques. For each donor, three plates each were used for CD4 naive and CD4 memory, two plates were used for CD8 naive, and one plate was used for CD8 memory. To estimate repertoire size and how much clonotype sharing occurs between individuals, the study deeply sequenced the blood TCR repertoires of 5 or 6 healthy adults. Per donor, leukapheresis produced somewhere between about 0.9 and 9 billion PBMCs. Points the paper makes about the study in general: Compared with non-shared clonotypes, clonotypes shared by all four sorted-subset donors had higher generation probabilities. Pairwise subsampling indicated that sequencing depth was expected to affect the degree of clonotype sharing among donors. Because the study included only a small number of donors, the genetic and exposure-history diversity represented was limited. When several donors were compared, the shared fraction of clonotypes was around 5% for naive CD4, roughly 3.4% for naive CD8, 2% to 2.5% for memory CD4, and 0.35% to 0.5% for memory CD8. Estimated clonotype richness was generally larger for naive than for memory subsets. Incomplete sequencing was indicated by rarefaction of sorted-subset datasets, despite the large sequencing depth. Only blood was sampled, and tissue TCR repertoires likely differ from those in blood.

To note about this clone: Its cognate antigen has yet to be identified. No much larger clonotype is one base removed from it; base qualities were not supplied.

The germline V gene sets CDR1 to KGHSH and CDR2 to LQKENI. The CDR3 goes from the cysteine to the phenylalanine over 14 residues. Only the CDR3 part of the read is kept: 42 bases, read in frame from the first base. V loses 1 base, J loses 2 bases, and the germline ends lie 6 bases apart. The donors were healthy, HIV-negative adults who had no recently reported acute infections or vaccinations. Only Caucasian adults living in Nashville, Tennessee, USA were represented among the donors. Magnetic negative selection was used to enrich CD4+ T cells, after which naive cells were positively selected on CD45RA and the negative fraction became the memory subset. After blood collection by leukapheresis, PBMCs were isolated using Ficoll-Histopaque density gradient centrifugation and then cryopreserved in the vapor phase of liquid nitrogen. Analytical flow cytometry was used to check the purity and quantity of every magnetically sorted T cell population. Genomic DNA was isolated from every sorted fraction and measured by UV absorbance on a Nanodrop 2000c.

TCR CDR3 regions were amplified from genomic DNA by multiplex PCR using the deep immunoSEQ assay. For each cell subset, the extracted genomic DNA was distributed evenly across all wells of several immunoSEQ 96-well plates, and each plate served as one replicate. For sorted subsets, roughly 0.2 ug genomic DNA, equal to 30,000 to 35,000 T cell genomes, was loaded into each replicate PCR. The purified libraries were quantified using a Qubit 3.0 fluorometer, sized with a Bioanalyzer 2100, and then quantified again using the KAPA Library Quantification kit. Each immunoSEQ 96-well plate was sequenced on its own single-read 150-cycle Illumina NextSeq 550 flow cell. Processing in the source paper ran as follows. Because the immunoSEQ output held only junctional sequences and lacked quality scores, the filtering could not match the filtering applied to full-length reads. To assign V/J genes and CDR3, sequences were annotated against IMGT germline references using PyIR, a Python wrapper for IgBLAST v1.9. Reads were removed for weak V/J assignments (E-value above 1e-6), missing CDR3, stop codons, out-of-frame junctions, or ambiguous translated residues. V3J clonotypes were defined as sequences sharing the same inferred V gene, J gene, and CDR3 amino acid sequence. The percentage overlap between two repertoires was calculated by dividing the number of shared unique clonotypes by the size of the smaller repertoire. Three approaches were used to assess repertoire richness: RTK rarefaction, the Chao1 estimator, and Recon v2.1 estimates of unobserved clonotypes. Generation probabilities for all TCRbeta clonotypes obtained by the gDNA method from a handful of donors were computed using OLGA. TCRdb took this table from immuneACCESS and kept in-frame rearrangements with V and J called. Such tables lack part of the clones; where checked against another copy, unresolved V genes explain under half of the gap, and the rest is unexplained. V, J and clone size are taken as reported in that table, and D and trimming were inferred from the DNA itself. This sample is represented by just over 2,000,000 clones; approximately 95% of them were singletons. Approximately 0.13% of the sample belongs to the ten largest clones.

The clonotype was recovered from a man younger than 30 in good health. The V and J genes are TRBV18 and TRBJ2-1; no D gene can be assigned with confidence. Sequenced: naive CD4+ T cells sorted from blood. The cell subset or site label on this specimen signifies: CD45RA+ positively selected. CDR3 sequence: CASSPLNTYNEQFF. Read as DNA, the sequence is TGTGCCAGCTCACCACTGAACACCTACAATGAGCAGTTCTTC.